This record concerns one TCR beta chain sequence. Other DNA sequences of this sample code for an identical CDR3. This sample is drawn from a study of blood T cell repertoires in COVID-19. The wider study: PBMCs, B-cell-depleted T cells, or T cells were the source of the cDNA or gDNA that made up the material.

The CDR3 spans 13 residues. J lost 4 bases, V lost 9 bases, and 3 bases had no gene match. The germline V gene encodes CDR1 SGHTA and CDR2 FQGNSA. In the source study's methods: Amplification of reference gene primers provided the estimated nucleated cell counts. TCRdb keeps only in-frame clones here, not all; method: immunoSEQ multiplex PCR. The DNA was the basis for D and trimming; V, J and clone size are from that table. The table lists 30,000 to 50,000 clones, about four fifths of them singletons. The rearrangement joins TRBV7-2 to TRBJ2-3; 11 bases are shared with TRBD1. The source is a man aged 70 or older with acute or convalescent COVID-19. Sequenced material: peripheral blood. CDR3 bases: TGTGCCAGTGGGACAGGGGGGCCAGATACGCAGTATTTT. This encodes CASGTGGPDTQYF.